This T cell receptor beta chain was recorded in a study of T-cell memory formation after mild COVID-19. Germline V gene sequence: CDR1 SGHTA, CDR2 FQGNSA. CDR3 length: 11 amino acids. V was shortened by 5 bases and J by 5 bases, with 6 bases between the two germline ends. TCRdb used MiXCR to reprocess the 5' RACE reads, holding one entry per CDR3 protein. The data contain some 600,000 distinct CDR3 sequences, approximately 15% of them singletons. Turning to this clonotype: The antigen is unknown.

Overall study findings and caveats: Clones shrinking between day 15 and 85 showed a balanced CD4/CD8 split, and those that grew later tilted toward CD4+. There were some responding clones in pre-infection memory, which suggested that cross-reactive memory had joined.

This TCR was sampled from an adult woman who had mild COVID-19 (a few samples of this study predate the infection). Cell type and time point are not known. The sample was PBMCs or a T cell subset sorted from them (not recorded which). The chain has TRBV7-2 and TRBJ2-5; no reliable D call. CDR3 coding DNA: TGTACCAGCAGCCCCGGGGAGACCCAGTACTTC. Translation gives CTSSPGETQYF.